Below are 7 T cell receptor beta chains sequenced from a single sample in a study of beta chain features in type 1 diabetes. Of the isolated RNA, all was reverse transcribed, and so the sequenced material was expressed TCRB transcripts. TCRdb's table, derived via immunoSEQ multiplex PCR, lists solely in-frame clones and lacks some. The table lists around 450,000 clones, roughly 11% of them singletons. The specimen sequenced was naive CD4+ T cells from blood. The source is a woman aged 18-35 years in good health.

The CDR3 DNA follows: TGTGCCAGCAGCGATCGCCCCGGGGGAGGTCGGGAGACCCAGTACTTC. Its translation: CASSDRPGGGRETQYF. V usage is TRBV13 and J usage is TRBJ2-5; possible D gene TRBD2, 6 bases. Germline V CDR1 and CDR2: PRHDT, FYEKMQ (reference sequence). There are 16 residues in the CDR3. The ends were cut back, 5 bases at V and 5 bases at J, with 21 bases in the middle.

CDR3 coding DNA: TGCAGCGCCCCAAGTGCGTATTCCTACAATGAGCAGTTCTTC. Translating it yields CSAPSAYSYNEQFF. This chain connects TRBV29-1 to TRBJ2-1, with D unresolved. The CDR3 has 14 amino acids. Germline loops: CDR1 SQVTM, CDR2 ANQGSEA. Trimming left V 7 bases short and J 1 base short, with 14 bases between.

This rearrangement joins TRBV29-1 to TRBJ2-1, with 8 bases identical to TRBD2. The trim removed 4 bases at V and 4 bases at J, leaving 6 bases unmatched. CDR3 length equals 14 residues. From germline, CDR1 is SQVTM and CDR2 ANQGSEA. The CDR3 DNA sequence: TGCAGCGTTGTTGTAGCGGGACTATACAATGAGCAGTTCTTC. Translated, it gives CSVVVAGLYNEQFF.

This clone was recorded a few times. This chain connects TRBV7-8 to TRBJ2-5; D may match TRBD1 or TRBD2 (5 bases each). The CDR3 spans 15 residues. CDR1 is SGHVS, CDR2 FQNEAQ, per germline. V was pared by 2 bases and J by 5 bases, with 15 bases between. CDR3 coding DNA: TGTGCCAGCAGCTTATTGAGGGGAGTGGGGGAGACCCAGTACTTC. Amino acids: CASSLLRGVGETQYF. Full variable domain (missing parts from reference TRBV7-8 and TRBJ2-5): GAGVSQSPRYKVAKRGQDVALRCDPISGHVSLFWYQQALGQGPEFLTYFQNEAQLDKSGLPSDRFFAERPEGSVSTLKIQRTQQEDSAVYLCASSLLRGVGETQYFGPGTRLLVL.

Written as DNA, the CDR3 is TGTGCCAGCAGCCCGACAGCTAGCACAGATACGCAGTATTTT. Translating it yields CASSPTASTDTQYF. The genes are TRBV7-9 and TRBJ2-3; the D gene is possibly TRBD1 (5 bases). The V gene's germline CDR1 is SEHNR and CDR2 FQNEAQ (reference sequence). Trimming pared 5 bases from V and 0 bases from J, leaving 9 bases between. There are 14 residues in the CDR3.

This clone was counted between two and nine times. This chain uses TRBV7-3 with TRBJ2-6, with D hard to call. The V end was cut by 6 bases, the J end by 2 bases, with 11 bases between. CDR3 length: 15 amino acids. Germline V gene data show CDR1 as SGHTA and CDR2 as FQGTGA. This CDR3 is CASSHPLPGANVLTF. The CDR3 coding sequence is TGTGCCAGCAGTCACCCACTTCCTGGGGCCAACGTCCTGACTTTC. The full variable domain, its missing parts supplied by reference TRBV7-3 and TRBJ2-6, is GAGVSQTPSNKVTEKGKYVELRCDPISGHTALYWYRQSLGQGPEFLIYFQGTGAADDSGLPNDRFFAVRPEGSVSTLKIQRTERGDSAVYLCASSHPLPGANVLTFGAGSRLTVL.

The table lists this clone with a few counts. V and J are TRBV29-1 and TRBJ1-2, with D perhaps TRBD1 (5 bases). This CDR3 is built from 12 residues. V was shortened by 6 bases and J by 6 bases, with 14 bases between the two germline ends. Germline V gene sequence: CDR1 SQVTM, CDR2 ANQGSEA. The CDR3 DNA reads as TGCAGCGTCCCGTGGGGGGTAGATGGCTACACCTTC. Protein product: CSVPWGVDGYTF.